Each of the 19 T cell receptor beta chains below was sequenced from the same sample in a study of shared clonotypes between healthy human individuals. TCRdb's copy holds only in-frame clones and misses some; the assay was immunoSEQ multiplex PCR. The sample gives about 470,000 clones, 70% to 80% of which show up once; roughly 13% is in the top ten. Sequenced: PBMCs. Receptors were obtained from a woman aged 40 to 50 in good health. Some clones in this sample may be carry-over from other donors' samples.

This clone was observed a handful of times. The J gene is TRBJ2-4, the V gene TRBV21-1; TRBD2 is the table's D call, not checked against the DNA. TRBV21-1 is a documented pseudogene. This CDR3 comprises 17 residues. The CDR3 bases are TGTGCCAGCAGGGTTGTCAGGGGAGGGAAAGCCAAAAACATTCAGTACTTC. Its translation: CASRVVRGGKAKNIQYF.

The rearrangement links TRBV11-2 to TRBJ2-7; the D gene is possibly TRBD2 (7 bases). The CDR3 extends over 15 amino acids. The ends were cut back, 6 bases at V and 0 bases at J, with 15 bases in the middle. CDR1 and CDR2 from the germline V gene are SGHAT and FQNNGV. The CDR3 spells CASRRGGTNSYEQYF. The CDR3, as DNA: TGTGCCAGCAGGAGGGGGGGGACCAACTCCTACGAGCAGTACTTC.

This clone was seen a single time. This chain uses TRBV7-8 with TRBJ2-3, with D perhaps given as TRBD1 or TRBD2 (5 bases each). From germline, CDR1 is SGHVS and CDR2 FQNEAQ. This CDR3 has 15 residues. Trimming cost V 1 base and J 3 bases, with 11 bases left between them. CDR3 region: CASSLVGVVTDTQYF. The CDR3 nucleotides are TGTGCCAGCAGCTTAGTGGGGGTAGTGACAGATACGCAGTATTTT.

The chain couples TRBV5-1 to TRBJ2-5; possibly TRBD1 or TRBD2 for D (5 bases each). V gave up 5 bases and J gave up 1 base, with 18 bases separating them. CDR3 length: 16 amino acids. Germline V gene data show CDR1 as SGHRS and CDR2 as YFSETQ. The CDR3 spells CASRTGAENLQETQYF. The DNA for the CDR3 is TGCGCCAGCAGAACCGGGGCAGAAAACCTCCAAGAGACCCAGTACTTC. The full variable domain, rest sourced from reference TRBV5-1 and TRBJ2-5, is KAGVTQTPRYLIKTRGQQVTLSCSPISGHRSVSWYQQTPGQGLQFLFEYFSETQRNKGNFPGRFSGRQFSNSRSEMNVSTLELGDSALYLCASRTGAENLQETQYFGPGTRLLVL.

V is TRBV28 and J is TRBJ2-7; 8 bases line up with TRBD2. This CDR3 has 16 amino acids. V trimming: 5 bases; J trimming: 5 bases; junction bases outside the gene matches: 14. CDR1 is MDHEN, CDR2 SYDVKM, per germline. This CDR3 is CASSLSSGGPLHEQYF. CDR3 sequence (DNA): TGTGCCAGCAGTCTGTCATCGGGAGGGCCTCTCCACGAGCAGTACTTC.

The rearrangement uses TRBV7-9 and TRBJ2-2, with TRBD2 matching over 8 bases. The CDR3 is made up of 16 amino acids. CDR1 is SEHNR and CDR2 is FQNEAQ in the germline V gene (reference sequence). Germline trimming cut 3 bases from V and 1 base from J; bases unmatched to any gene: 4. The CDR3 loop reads CASSFPAGGNTGELFF. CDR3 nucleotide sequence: TGTGCCAGCAGCTTCCCCGCGGGAGGGAACACCGGGGAGCTGTTTTTT.

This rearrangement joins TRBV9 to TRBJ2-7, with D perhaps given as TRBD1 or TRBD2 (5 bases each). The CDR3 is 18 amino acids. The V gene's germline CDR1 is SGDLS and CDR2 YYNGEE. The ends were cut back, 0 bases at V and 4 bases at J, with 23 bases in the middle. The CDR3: CASSVGPGTRFGIYEQYF. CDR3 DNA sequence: TGTGCCAGCAGCGTAGGCCCCGGGACCCGGTTTGGGATTTACGAGCAGTACTTC.

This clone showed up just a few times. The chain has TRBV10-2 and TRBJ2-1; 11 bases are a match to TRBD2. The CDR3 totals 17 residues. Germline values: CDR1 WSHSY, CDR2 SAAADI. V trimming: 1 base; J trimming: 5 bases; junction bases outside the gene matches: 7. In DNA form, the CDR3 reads TGCGCCAGCAGTGAGTTTAAAGGGACTAGCGGCAACAATGAGCAGTTCTTC. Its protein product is CASSEFKGTSGNNEQFF.

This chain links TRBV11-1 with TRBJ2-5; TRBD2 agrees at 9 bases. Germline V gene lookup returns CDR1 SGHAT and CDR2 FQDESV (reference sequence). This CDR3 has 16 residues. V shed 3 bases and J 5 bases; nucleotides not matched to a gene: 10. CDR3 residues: CASSLEIAGDGETQYF. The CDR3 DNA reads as TGTGCCAGCAGCTTGGAAATAGCGGGAGACGGGGAGACCCAGTACTTC.

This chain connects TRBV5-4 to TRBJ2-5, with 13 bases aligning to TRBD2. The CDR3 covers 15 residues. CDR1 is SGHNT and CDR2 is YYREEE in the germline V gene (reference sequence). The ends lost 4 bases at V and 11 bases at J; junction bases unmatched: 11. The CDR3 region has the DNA TGTGCCAGCAGCCAAGGGACTAGCGGGATGAAAGAGCAGTACTTC. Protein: CASSQGTSGMKEQYF.

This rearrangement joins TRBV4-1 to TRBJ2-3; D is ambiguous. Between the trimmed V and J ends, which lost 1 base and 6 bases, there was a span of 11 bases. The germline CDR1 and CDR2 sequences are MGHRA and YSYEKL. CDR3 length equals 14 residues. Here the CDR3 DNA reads TGCGCCAGCAGCCAAGTTCGTGGTTCGGATACGCAGTATTTT. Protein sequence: CASSQVRGSDTQYF.

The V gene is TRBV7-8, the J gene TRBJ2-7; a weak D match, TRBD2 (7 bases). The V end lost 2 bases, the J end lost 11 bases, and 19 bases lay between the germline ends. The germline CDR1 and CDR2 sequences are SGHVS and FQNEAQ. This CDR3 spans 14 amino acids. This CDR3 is CASSLSGGRMGKYF. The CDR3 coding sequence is TGTGCCAGCAGCTTATCCGGGGGGCGAATGGGGAAGTACTTC.

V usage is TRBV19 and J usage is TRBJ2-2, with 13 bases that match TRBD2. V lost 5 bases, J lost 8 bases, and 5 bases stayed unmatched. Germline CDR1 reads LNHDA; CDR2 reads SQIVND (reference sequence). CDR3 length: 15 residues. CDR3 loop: CASSSGLAGKGELFF. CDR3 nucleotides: TGTGCCAGTAGTTCGGGACTAGCGGGAAAAGGGGAGCTGTTTTTT.

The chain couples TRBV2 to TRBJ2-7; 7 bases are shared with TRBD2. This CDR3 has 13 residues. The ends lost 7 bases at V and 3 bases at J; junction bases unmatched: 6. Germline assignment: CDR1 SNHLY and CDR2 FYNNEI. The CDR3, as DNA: TGTGCCAGCATCTCGGGGGGAGGCTACGAGCAGTACTTC. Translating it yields CASISGGGYEQYF.

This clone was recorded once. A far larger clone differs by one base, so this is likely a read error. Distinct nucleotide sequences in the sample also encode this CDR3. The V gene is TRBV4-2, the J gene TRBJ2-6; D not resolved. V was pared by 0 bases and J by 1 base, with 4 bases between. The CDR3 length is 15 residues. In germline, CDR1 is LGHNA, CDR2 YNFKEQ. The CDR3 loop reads CASSQEGSGANVLTF. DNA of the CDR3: TGTGCCAGCAGCCAAGAAGGGTCTGGGGCCAACGTCCTGACTTTC.

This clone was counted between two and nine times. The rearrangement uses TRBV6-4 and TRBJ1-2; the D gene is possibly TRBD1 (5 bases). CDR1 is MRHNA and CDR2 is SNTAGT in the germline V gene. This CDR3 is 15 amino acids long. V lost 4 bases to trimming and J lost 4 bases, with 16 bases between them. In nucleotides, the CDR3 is TGTGCCAGCAGTGCCAACGCGGATGGGGCCTATGGCTACACCTTC. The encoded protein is CASSANADGAYGYTF.

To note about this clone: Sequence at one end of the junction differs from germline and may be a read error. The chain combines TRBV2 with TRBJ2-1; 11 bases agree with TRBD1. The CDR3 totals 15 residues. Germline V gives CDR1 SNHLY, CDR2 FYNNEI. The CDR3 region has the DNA TGTGCCAGCAGGGAAGGACAGGGGGCGCCCAATGAGCAGTTCTTC. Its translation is CASREGQGAPNEQFF.

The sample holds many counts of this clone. The CDR3 loop reads CASSREGGPNEKLFF. Written as DNA, the CDR3 is TGTGCCAGCAGCCGGGAGGGAGGGCCTAATGAAAAACTGTTTTTT. V gene TRBV5-4 combines with J gene TRBJ1-4; D remains unclear. The V gene's germline CDR1 is SGHNT and CDR2 YYREEE (reference sequence). The germline V and J ends were trimmed by 4 bases and 3 bases, with 13 bases remaining between them. The CDR3 totals 15 residues.

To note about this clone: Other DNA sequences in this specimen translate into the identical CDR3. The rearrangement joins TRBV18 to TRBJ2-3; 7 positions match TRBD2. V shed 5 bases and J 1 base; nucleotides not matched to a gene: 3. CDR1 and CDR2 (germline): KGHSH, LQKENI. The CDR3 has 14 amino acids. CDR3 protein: CASSEGLGTDTQYF. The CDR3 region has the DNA TGTGCCAGCTCAGAAGGACTAGGCACAGATACGCAGTATTTT.